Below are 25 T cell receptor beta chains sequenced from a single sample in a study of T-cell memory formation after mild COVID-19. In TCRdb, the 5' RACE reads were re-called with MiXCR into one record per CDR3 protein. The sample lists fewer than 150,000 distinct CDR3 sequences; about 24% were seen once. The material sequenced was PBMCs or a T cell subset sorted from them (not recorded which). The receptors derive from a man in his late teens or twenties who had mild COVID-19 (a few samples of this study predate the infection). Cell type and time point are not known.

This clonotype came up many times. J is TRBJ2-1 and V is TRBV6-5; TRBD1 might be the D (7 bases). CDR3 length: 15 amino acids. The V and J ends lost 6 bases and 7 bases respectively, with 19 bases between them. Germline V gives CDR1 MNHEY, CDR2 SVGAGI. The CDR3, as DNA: TGTGCCAGCAGCGCCGCGGGGCCAGGGGGTAATGAGCAGTTCTTC. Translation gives CASSAAGPGGNEQFF.

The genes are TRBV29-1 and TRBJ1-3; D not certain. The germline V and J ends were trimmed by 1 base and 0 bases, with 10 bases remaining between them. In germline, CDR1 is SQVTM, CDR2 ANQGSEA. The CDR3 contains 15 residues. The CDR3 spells CSVEGQVNSGNTIYF. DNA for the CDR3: TGCAGCGTTGAAGGGCAGGTGAACTCTGGAAACACCATATATTTT. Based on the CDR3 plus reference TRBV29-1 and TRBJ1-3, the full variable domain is SAVISQKPSRDICQRGTSLTIQCQVDSQVTMMFWYRQQPGQSLTLIATANQGSEATYESGFVIDKFPISRPNLTFSTLTVSNMSPEDSSIYLCSVEGQVNSGNTIYFGEGSWLTVV.

CDR3 coding DNA: TGTGCCAGCAGCCCAAGACCGGCCCCGGGCGGCGAGCAGTACTTC. Encoded protein: CASSPRPAPGGEQYF. The V call is TRBV3-1, the J call TRBJ2-7; D ambiguous. Per germline, CDR1 LGHDT and CDR2 YNNKEL (reference sequence). This CDR3 has 15 residues. V lost 4 bases, J lost 6 bases, and 19 bases lay in between.

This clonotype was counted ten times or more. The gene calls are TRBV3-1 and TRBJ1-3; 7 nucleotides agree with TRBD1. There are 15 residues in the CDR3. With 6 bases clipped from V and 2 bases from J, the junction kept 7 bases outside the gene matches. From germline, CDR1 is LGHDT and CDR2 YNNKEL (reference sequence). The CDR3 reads CASSQTGHAGNTIYF. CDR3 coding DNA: TGTGCCAGCAGTCAGACAGGGCATGCTGGAAACACCATATATTTT.

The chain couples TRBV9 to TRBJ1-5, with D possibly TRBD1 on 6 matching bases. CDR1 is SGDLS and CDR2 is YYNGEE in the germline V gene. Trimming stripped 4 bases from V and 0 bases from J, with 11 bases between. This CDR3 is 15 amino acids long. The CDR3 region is CASSPSGDSNQPQHF. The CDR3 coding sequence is TGTGCCAGCAGCCCTTCAGGGGATAGCAATCAGCCCCAGCATTTT.

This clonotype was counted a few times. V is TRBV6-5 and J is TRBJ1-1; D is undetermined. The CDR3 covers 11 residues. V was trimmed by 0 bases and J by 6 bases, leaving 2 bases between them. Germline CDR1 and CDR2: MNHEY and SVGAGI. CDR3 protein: CASSYSSEAFF. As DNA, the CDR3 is TGTGCCAGCAGTTACTCATCTGAAGCTTTCTTT.

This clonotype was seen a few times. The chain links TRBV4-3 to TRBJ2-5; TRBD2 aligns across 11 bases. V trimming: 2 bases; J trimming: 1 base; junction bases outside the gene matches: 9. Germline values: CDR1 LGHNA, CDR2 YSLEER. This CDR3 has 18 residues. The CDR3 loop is CASSQSHPGLAAQETQYF. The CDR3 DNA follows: TGCGCCAGCAGCCAATCACATCCGGGACTAGCGGCCCAAGAGACCCAGTACTTC.

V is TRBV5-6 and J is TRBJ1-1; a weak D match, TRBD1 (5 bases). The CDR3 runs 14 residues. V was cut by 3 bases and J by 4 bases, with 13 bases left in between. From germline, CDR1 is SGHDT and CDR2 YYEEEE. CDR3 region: CASSYYGGSTEAFF. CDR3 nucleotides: TGTGCCAGCAGCTACTACGGGGGAAGCACTGAAGCTTTCTTT.

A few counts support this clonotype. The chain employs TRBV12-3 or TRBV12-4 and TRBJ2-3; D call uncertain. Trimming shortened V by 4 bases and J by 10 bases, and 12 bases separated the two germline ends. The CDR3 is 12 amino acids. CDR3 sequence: CASSSLGSAQYF. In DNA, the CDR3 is TGTGCCAGCAGTTCACTGGGTAGTGCGCAGTATTTT.

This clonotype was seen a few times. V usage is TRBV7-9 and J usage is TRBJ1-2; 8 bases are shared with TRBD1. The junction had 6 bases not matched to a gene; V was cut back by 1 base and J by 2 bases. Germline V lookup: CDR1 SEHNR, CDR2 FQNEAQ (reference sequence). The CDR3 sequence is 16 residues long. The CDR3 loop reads CASSLGGQARNYGYTF. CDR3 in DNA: TGTGCCAGCAGCTTAGGGGGACAGGCTCGCAACTATGGCTACACCTTC.

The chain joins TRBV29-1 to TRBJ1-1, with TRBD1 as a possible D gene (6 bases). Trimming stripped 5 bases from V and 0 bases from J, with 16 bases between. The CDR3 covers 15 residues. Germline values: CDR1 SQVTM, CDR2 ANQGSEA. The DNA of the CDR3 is TGCAGCGTTCCCGGGAGGGGGGGTTTGAACACTGAAGCTTTCTTT. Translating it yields CSVPGRGGLNTEAFF.

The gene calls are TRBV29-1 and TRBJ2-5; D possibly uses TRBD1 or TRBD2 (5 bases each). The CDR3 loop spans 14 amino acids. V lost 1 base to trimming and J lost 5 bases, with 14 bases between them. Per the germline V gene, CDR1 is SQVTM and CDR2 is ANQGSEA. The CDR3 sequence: CSVEGGPRRETQYF. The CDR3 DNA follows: TGCAGCGTTGAAGGGGGACCGAGGCGGGAGACCCAGTACTTC.

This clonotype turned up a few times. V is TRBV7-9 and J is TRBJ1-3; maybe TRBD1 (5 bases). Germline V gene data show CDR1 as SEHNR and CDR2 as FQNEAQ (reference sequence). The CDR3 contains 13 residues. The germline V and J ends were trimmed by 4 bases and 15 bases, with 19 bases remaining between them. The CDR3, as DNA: TGTGCCAGCAGCTCAGAGTTGCAGGGCCGAAGATATTTT. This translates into CASSSELQGRRYF.

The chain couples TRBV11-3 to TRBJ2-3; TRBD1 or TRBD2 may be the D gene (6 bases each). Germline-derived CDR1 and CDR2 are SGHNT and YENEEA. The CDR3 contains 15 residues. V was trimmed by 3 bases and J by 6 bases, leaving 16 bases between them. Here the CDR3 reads CASSFFSGAVDTQYF. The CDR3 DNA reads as TGTGCCAGCAGCTTTTTTTCGGGGGCTGTGGATACGCAGTATTTT.

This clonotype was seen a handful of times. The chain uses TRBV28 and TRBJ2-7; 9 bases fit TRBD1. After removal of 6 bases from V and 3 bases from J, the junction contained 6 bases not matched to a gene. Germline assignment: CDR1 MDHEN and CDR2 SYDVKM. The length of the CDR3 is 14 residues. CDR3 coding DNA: TGTGCCAGCAGCCCCTCGGGACAGGGCTACGAGCAGTACTTC. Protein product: CASSPSGQGYEQYF.

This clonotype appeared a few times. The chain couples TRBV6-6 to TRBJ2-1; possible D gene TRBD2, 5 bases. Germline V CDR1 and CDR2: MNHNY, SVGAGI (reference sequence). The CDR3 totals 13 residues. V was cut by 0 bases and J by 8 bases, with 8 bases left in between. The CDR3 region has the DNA TGTGCCAGCAGTTACTCGGGAGTCTATGAGCAGTTCTTC. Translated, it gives CASSYSGVYEQFF.

CDR3 sequence (DNA): TGCAGTGCCGAGGACAGGGATAGGAGGCAGCCCCAGCATTTT. Translation gives CSAEDRDRRQPQHF. This chain connects TRBV20-1 to TRBJ1-5, with 8 bases that match TRBD1. The CDR3 is 14 amino acids. V was clipped by 6 bases and J by 7 bases; unmatched bases: 11. Per germline, CDR1 DFQATT and CDR2 SNEGSKA (reference sequence).

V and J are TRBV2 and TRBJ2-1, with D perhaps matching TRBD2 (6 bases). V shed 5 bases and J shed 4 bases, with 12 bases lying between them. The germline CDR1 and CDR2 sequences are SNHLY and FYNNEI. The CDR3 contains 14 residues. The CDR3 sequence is CASSSSVLYNEQFF. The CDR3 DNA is TGTGCCAGCAGTTCTAGCGTTCTGTACAATGAGCAGTTCTTC.

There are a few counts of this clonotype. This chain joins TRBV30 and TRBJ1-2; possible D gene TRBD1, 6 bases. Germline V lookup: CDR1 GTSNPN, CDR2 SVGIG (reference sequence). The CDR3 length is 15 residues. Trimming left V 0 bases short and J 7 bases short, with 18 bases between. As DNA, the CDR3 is TGTGCCTGGAGTGTACACAGTAGGGGGTACGGTGGCTACACCTTC. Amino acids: CAWSVHSRGYGGYTF.

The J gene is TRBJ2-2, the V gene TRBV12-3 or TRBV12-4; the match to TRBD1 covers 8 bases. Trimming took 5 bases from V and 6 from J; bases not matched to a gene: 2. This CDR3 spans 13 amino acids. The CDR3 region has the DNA TGTGCCAGCAGTGGACAGGGACCCGGGGAGCTGTTTTTT. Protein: CASSGQGPGELFF.

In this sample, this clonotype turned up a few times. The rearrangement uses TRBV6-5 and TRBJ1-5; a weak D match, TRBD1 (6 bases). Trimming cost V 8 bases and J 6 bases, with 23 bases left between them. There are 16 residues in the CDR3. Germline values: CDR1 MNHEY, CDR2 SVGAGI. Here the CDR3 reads CASAHIFGGLGQPQHF. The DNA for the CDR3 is TGTGCCAGCGCCCACATCTTCGGGGGGCTTGGTCAGCCCCAGCATTTT.

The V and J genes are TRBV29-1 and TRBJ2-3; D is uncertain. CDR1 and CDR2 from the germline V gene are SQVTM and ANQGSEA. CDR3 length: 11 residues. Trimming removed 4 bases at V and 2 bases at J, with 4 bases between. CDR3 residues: CSVGPTDTQYF. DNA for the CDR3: TGCAGCGTTGGACCCACAGATACGCAGTATTTT.

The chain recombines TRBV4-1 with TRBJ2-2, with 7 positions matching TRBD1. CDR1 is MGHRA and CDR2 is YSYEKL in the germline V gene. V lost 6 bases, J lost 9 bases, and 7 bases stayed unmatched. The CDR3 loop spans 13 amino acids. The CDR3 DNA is TGCGCCAGCAGTTCGAGGGGGCTCAGGGAGCTGTTTTTT. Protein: CASSSRGLRELFF.

CDR3 in DNA: TGTGCCAGCAGCCCGCACGGACAGGGATTTCGAGAGACCCAGTACTTC. This translates into CASSPHGQGFRETQYF. The chain is built from TRBV11-2 and TRBJ2-5; TRBD1 agrees at 8 bases. The V and J ends lost 5 bases and 4 bases, in that order; junction bases with no gene match: 12. The CDR3 contains 16 residues. Looked up from germline, CDR1 is SGHAT and CDR2 is FQNNGV.

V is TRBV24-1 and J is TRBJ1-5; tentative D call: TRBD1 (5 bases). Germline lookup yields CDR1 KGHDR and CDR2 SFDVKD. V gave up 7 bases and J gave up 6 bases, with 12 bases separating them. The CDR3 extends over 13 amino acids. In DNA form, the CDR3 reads TGTGCCACCAGCGAGACGGGGGGTCAGCCCCAGCATTTT. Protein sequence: CATSETGGQPQHF.